This entry describes one T cell receptor (beta chain). These data originate in a study of blood T cell repertoires in COVID-19. Overall study context: The origin of the acute and convalescent COVID-19 samples was the United States, Italy and Spain.

Profiling relied on immunoSEQ multiplex PCR, and the TCRdb table lists in-frame clones only, not all of them. The sample carries some 32,000 clones, roughly 88% recorded once. The TCR comes from a human donor in a cohort sampled during active COVID-19. The source material was peripheral blood.

The CDR3 DNA follows: TGTGCCAGCAGCCAAGATATTCAGGGGGTTTGGAGCACTGAAGCTTTCTTT. It is translated as CASSQDIQGVWSTEAFF. This chain joins TRBV3-1 (or the pseudogene TRBV3-2) and TRBJ1-1; 7 positions match TRBD1. Germline-derived CDR1 and CDR2 are LGHDT and YNNKEL (reference sequence). J gave up 4 bases and V 0 bases, and 11 bases lay outside the gene matches. The CDR3 length is 17 residues.